This section outlines one T cell receptor (beta chain) sequence together with its context. Indicated time point: persistent/refractory GD, antithyroid drugs over 5 years with positive TRAb. Making the TCR library involved RNA that had been extracted from PBMCs. The record originates from a study of regulatory T cells in long-lasting Graves disease. Turning to the study itself: By definition, persistent Graves' disease involved antithyroid drugs for over 5 years alongside positive TSH receptor antibodies.

Through Arm-PCR of CDR3 regions and iRepertoire HTBI primers, TCR beta libraries were built. Each CDR3 protein is one row after TCRdb ran MiXCR on the multiplex PCR reads. This sample has 400,000 to 450,000 distinct CDR3 sequences; roughly a quarter occur once, and the top ten carry approximately 26%. This sequence was found in a female donor with Graves disease. The source was peripheral blood mononuclear cells (PBMCs), collected when the disease was refractory, from a patient treated with antithyroid drugs.

DNA for the CDR3: TGCAGTGCTAGACCTTTCGCGGGAAGGACCTACGAGCAGTACTTC. As protein: CSARPFAGRTYEQYF. The chain uses TRBV20-1 and TRBJ2-7, with D maybe TRBD2 (6 bases). Germline V gene lookup returns CDR1 DFQATT and CDR2 SNEGSKA (reference sequence). This CDR3 spans 15 amino acids. V shed 2 bases and J shed 2 bases, with 16 bases lying between them.